The next 23 T cell receptor beta chains were all read from a single sample in a study of graft-versus-host responses after intestinal transplantation. Clones were read by immunoSEQ multiplex PCR, and TCRdb kept only the in-frame ones, dropping some. The profile shows tens of thousands of clones, approximately 94% of them singletons. Which antigens these TCRs recognize remains unknown. Sequences were derived from unstimulated CD8+ T cells sorted from spleen or lymph node cells, sampled before intestinal transplant. The receptor source for this set is a human donor who received an intestinal transplant.

J is TRBJ2-1 and V is TRBV6-1; no firm D call. Trimming removed 7 bases at V and 7 bases at J, with 5 bases between. Germline CDR1 and CDR2: MNHNS and SASEGT. This CDR3 contains 10 residues. CDR3 sequence: CASILNEQFF. CDR3 nucleotides: TGTGCCAGCATCCTAAATGAGCAGTTCTTC.

The rearrangement uses TRBV18 and TRBJ1-2; no clear D gene. The germline V gene has CDR1 KGHSH and CDR2 LQKENI. V lost 2 bases and J lost 0, with 10 bases in between. The CDR3 runs 15 residues. The CDR3 loop is CASSPTRTANYGYTF. CDR3 nucleotide sequence: TGTGCCAGCTCACCAACTCGGACGGCTAACTATGGCTACACCTTC. The full variable domain, completed using reference TRBV18 and TRBJ1-2, is NAGVMQNPRHLVRRRGQEARLRCSPMKGHSHVYWYRQLPEEGLKFMVYLQKENIIDESGMPKERFSAEFPKEGPSILRIQQVVRGDSAAYFCASSPTRTANYGYTFGSGTRLTVV.

V and J are TRBV9 and TRBJ2-7; 10 bases are a match to TRBD2. The CDR3 spans 15 residues. Germline loops: CDR1 SGDLS, CDR2 YYNGEE. V lost 2 bases and J lost 4; bases outside the gene matches: 6. As DNA, the CDR3 is TGTGCCAGCAGCGTGTTTAGCGGGAGGAGGTACGAGCAGTACTTC. Protein product: CASSVFSGRRYEQYF. The whole variable domain, filled in from reference TRBV9 and TRBJ2-7, reads DSGVTQTPKHLITATGQRVTLRCSPRSGDLSVYWYQQSLDQGLQFLIQYYNGEERAKGNILERFSAQQFPDLHSELNLSSLELGDSALYFCASSVFSGRRYEQYFGPGTRLTVT.

The chain links TRBV27 to TRBJ2-1, with D possibly called TRBD1 or TRBD2 (5 bases each). CDR1 and CDR2 (germline): MNHEY, SMNVEV (reference sequence). The CDR3 is made up of 16 amino acids. V dropped 0 bases and J dropped 5 bases, with 14 bases sitting between them. The CDR3 nucleotides read TGTGCCAGCAGTTTATCACGAGGGACGGTCGACAATGAGCAGTTCTTC. Its protein product is CASSLSRGTVDNEQFF.

Only a few counts were recorded for this clone. J is TRBJ1-5 and V is TRBV6-5; maybe TRBD1 (5 bases). CDR3 size: 16 residues. V was cut by 4 bases and J by 3 bases, with 16 bases left in between. CDR1 is MNHEY, CDR2 SVGAGI, per germline. CDR3 loop: CASSSLTGGDNQPQHF. In DNA form, the CDR3 reads TGTGCCAGCAGTTCTCTAACGGGGGGGGACAATCAGCCCCAGCATTTT.

The rearrangement links TRBV30 to TRBJ2-3, with 9 bases aligning to TRBD2. The length of the CDR3 is 14 residues. CDR1 and CDR2 from the germline V gene are GTSNPN and SVGIG (reference sequence). Trimming removed 4 bases from V and 5 bases from J; junction bases left unmatched: 7. The CDR3, as DNA: TGTGCCTGGAATGGCGGGAGGGGGAGAGATACGCAGTATTTT. Encoded protein: CAWNGGRGRDTQYF.

This sequence joins TRBV9 and TRBJ1-4, with D maybe TRBD1 (5 bases). This CDR3 comprises 16 residues. Germline-derived CDR1 and CDR2 are SGDLS and YYNGEE. Trimming removed 0 bases from V and 0 bases from J, with 9 bases in between. The CDR3 nucleotides are TGTGCCAGCAGCGTAGGTGGAGGGGCAACTAATGAAAAACTGTTTTTT. Its protein product is CASSVGGGATNEKLFF.

This clone has only one observation. This chain links TRBV7-8 with TRBJ2-1, with TRBD1 identical over 7 bases. Germline lookup yields CDR1 SGHVS and CDR2 FQNEAQ. The CDR3 runs to 12 residues. V was pared by 5 bases and J by 8 bases, with 3 bases of the junction left unmatched. CDR3 sequence (DNA): TGTGCCAGCAGCGTAGACAGGGATGAGCAGTTCTTC. Protein sequence: CASSVDRDEQFF.

The V gene is TRBV9, the J gene TRBJ2-3; D is undetermined. Germline CDR1 SGDLS, CDR2 YYNGEE. Trimming removed 0 bases from V and 7 bases from J, with 6 bases in between. The CDR3 runs to 12 residues. CDR3 nucleotide sequence: TGTGCCAGCAGCGTAGGCGAGAATACGCAGTATTTT. As protein: CASSVGENTQYF.

The chain is built from TRBV15 and TRBJ1-5; 8 positions match TRBD1. V shed 0 bases, J shed 6 bases, and the junction held 4 bases outside the gene matches. This CDR3 is 15 amino acids long. The germline gives CDR1 LNHNV, CDR2 YYDKDF (reference sequence). The CDR3 sequence is CATSRDRGLSQPQHF. In DNA form, the CDR3 reads TGTGCCACCAGCAGAGACAGGGGGCTAAGTCAGCCCCAGCATTTT. Based on the CDR3 plus reference TRBV15 and TRBJ1-5, the full variable domain is DAMVIQNPRYQVTQFGKPVTLSCSQTLNHNVMYWYQQKSSQAPKLLFHYYDKDFNNEADTPDNFQSRRPNTSFCFLDIRSPGLGDTAMYLCATSRDRGLSQPQHFGDGTRLSIL.

This chain connects TRBV9 to TRBJ1-4; the D gene is possibly TRBD1 (6 bases). Germline lookup yields CDR1 SGDLS and CDR2 YYNGEE. This CDR3 comprises 13 residues. V was pared by 7 bases and J by 8 bases, with 15 bases between. CDR3 nucleotides: TGTGCCAGCCGGGGGCAGGAGCAGGAAAAACTGTTTTTT. Translated: CASRGQEQEKLFF.

V and J are TRBV27 and TRBJ1-5; 7 bases match TRBD1. Germline V gene lookup returns CDR1 MNHEY and CDR2 SMNVEV (reference sequence). The trim removed 6 bases at V and 5 bases at J, leaving 4 bases unmatched. The CDR3 spans 13 residues. CDR3 sequence: CASSSTGHQPQHF. In nucleotides, the CDR3 is TGTGCCAGCAGCTCGACAGGGCATCAGCCCCAGCATTTT.

Here the CDR3 DNA reads TGTGCCAGCAGGTGGACTAGCGGGGGCACAGATACGCAGTATTTT. Amino acid sequence: CASRWTSGGTDTQYF. The chain links TRBV27 to TRBJ2-3; TRBD2 aligns across 12 bases. Germline V gene sequence: CDR1 MNHEY, CDR2 SMNVEV (reference sequence). The CDR3 spans 15 residues. With 6 bases clipped from V and 1 base from J, the junction kept 2 bases outside the gene matches.

The rearrangement links TRBV9 to TRBJ2-1; D possibly uses TRBD1 or TRBD2 (5 bases each). V dropped 0 bases and J dropped 6 bases, with 19 bases sitting between them. Germline-derived CDR1 and CDR2 are SGDLS and YYNGEE. CDR3 length: 17 amino acids. CDR3 loop: CASSVARAGPRGNEQFF. The CDR3 nucleotides are TGTGCCAGCAGCGTAGCTCGGGCAGGGCCGAGGGGCAATGAGCAGTTCTTC.

V and J are TRBV7-9 and TRBJ2-7, with 11 bases identical to TRBD1. Germline V gene data show CDR1 as SEHNR and CDR2 as FQNEAQ (reference sequence). The V gene end was trimmed by 3 bases and the J gene end by 3 bases; junction bases not matched to a gene: 7. The CDR3 consists of 16 residues. The CDR3 is CASSLDRGRADYEQYF. The CDR3 nucleotides read TGTGCCAGCAGCTTGGACAGGGGGCGGGCGGACTACGAGCAGTACTTC.

The V and J genes are TRBV27 and TRBJ1-2; D call uncertain. Germline V gene sequence: CDR1 MNHEY, CDR2 SMNVEV (reference sequence). V lost 3 bases, J lost 6 bases, and 11 bases lay in between. This CDR3 is 13 amino acids long. CDR3 amino acids: CASSFGRQDGYTF. As DNA, the CDR3 is TGTGCCAGCAGTTTTGGCCGGCAGGATGGCTACACCTTC.

The V and J genes are TRBV29-1 and TRBJ2-7; tentatively, D is TRBD2 (5 bases). V was cut by 4 bases and J by 4 bases, with 14 bases left in between. The CDR3 is 13 residues long. From germline, CDR1 is SQVTM and CDR2 ANQGSEA. The CDR3 reads CSVGRRNGYEQYF. In nucleotides, the CDR3 is TGCAGCGTTGGGAGGAGAAACGGGTACGAGCAGTACTTC.

V gene TRBV9 combines with J gene TRBJ2-3; D remains unclear. V lost 0 bases and J 3 bases, leaving 11 bases between the germline ends. The CDR3 length is 15 residues. From germline, CDR1 is SGDLS and CDR2 YYNGEE. The CDR3 DNA reads as TGTGCCAGCAGCGTAGTGGGGAAGACTACAGATACGCAGTATTTT. It translates to CASSVVGKTTDTQYF.

V usage is TRBV27 and J usage is TRBJ2-7, with D unresolved. Germline V gene data show CDR1 as MNHEY and CDR2 as SMNVEV (reference sequence). This CDR3 has 17 residues. Trimming cost V 3 bases and J 0 bases, with 18 bases left between them. CDR3 bases: TGTGCCAGCAGTTTTCGTACGCGAGCCCTCTTCTCCTACGAGCAGTACTTC. Its protein is CASSFRTRALFSYEQYF.

The V gene is TRBV27, the J gene TRBJ2-3; unclear D gene. With 3 bases removed from V and 2 bases from J, the gap between germline ends came to 6 bases. The CDR3 has 13 amino acids. From germline, CDR1 is MNHEY and CDR2 SMNVEV (reference sequence). CDR3 in amino acids: CASSFVLTDTQYF. The DNA of the CDR3 is TGTGCCAGCAGTTTCGTACTCACAGATACGCAGTATTTT.

The chain couples TRBV4-1 to TRBJ2-1, with 7 bases identical to TRBD2. CDR1 is MGHRA, CDR2 YSYEKL, per germline. The CDR3 covers 14 residues. After removal of 4 bases from V and 7 bases from J, the junction contained 7 bases not matched to a gene. CDR3: CASSPLGGANEQFF. For the CDR3, the DNA is TGCGCCAGCAGCCCCCTGGGAGGGGCAAATGAGCAGTTCTTC.

The chain recombines TRBV9 with TRBJ1-1; a weak D match, TRBD1 (5 bases). CDR3 size: 15 residues. CDR1 and CDR2 (germline): SGDLS, YYNGEE. V was pared by 0 bases and J by 2 bases, with 11 bases between. CDR3 nucleotides: TGTGCCAGCAGCGTAGACGTGACAGTCAACACTGAAGCTTTCTTT. Translation gives CASSVDVTVNTEAFF.

This rearrangement joins TRBV7-8 to TRBJ1-5; TRBD1 agrees at 8 bases. The CDR3 has 19 residues. Germline assignment: CDR1 SGHVS and CDR2 FQNEAQ. V was clipped by 2 bases and J by 2 bases; unmatched bases: 14. CDR3 coding DNA: TGTGCCAGCAGCTTAAAAGGACAGGGAGGGAGGTTGGGCAATCAGCCCCAGCATTTT. Translated, it gives CASSLKGQGGRLGNQPQHF.